This TCR beta chain was identified in a study of blood T cell repertoires in COVID-19. The V gene's germline CDR1 is MNHEY and CDR2 SVGAGI. Trimming removed 8 bases from V and 0 bases from J, with 13 bases in between. The CDR3 runs 14 residues. Clones were sequenced by immunoSEQ multiplex PCR, and TCRdb holds only the in-frame ones, with some missing. Counted here are roughly 50,000 clones, about 88% occurring once; the ten biggest clones make up roughly 15%. The genes are TRBV6-5 and TRBJ1-2; no clear D. This TCR came from a human donor with active COVID-19. The donor label of this sample is uncertain. The sample was peripheral blood. CDR3 nucleotide sequence: TGTGCCAGCCAAGGGAGGGCCTCTAACTATGGCTACACCTTC. It codes for CASQGRASNYGYTF.